Sequencing of this TCR beta chain was carried out in a study of shared clonotypes between healthy human individuals. Study-wide findings and caveats: Several donors held about 5.1% of naive CD4 clonotypes in common. Relative to memory subsets, naive subsets generally showed larger estimated richness. Limited genetic and exposure-history diversity came from having few donors.

A CD45RA-negative memory subset and a CD45RA+ naive subset were separated from the CD4+ cells. This clone was observed once. Its cognate antigen is unknown. TCRdb keeps only in-frame clones here, not all; method: immunoSEQ multiplex PCR. Counted here are fewer than 2.5 million clones, roughly 93% occurring once; the ten biggest clones make up 0.36%. CDR3 length equals 13 residues. Per the germline V gene, CDR1 is MNHNY and CDR2 is SVGAGI (reference sequence). V was shortened by 5 bases and J by 6 bases, with 13 bases between the two germline ends. This chain connects TRBV6-6 to TRBJ1-2; D may be TRBD1 (5 bases). Input material: naive CD4+ T cells from PBMCs. Subset defined: CD45RA+ positively selected. This clonotype was obtained from a man younger than 30 in good health. Some clones in this sample may be carry-over from other donors' samples. The CDR3 nucleotides read TGTGCCAGCAGTCCCAGGGACCGGCATGGCTACACCTTC. Its protein product is CASSPRDRHGYTF.